This is a list of T cell receptor beta chains from one sample in a study of cytomegalovirus exposure and HLA in healthy donors. The protocol was immunoSEQ multiplex PCR, while the TCRdb copy is restricted to in-frame clones and leaves out a portion. The sample carries 75,000 to 100,000 clones, around 82% recorded once. The material sequenced was PBMCs. These TCRs come from a man aged 35 to 55 in good health and CMV-seronegative. Both conserved end residues are part of each CDR3.

cdr3_aa,v_call,cdr3_length,j_call
CASSPGTSGGRSYEQYF,TRBV5-4,17,TRBJ2-7
CASSLAVQGARDEQFF,TRBV5-1,16,TRBJ2-1
CASSFRGGTGELFF,TRBV5-4,14,TRBJ2-2
CASSIDRRLAGAVTDTQYF,TRBV19,19,TRBJ2-3
CAISGTLYEQYF,TRBV10-3,12,TRBJ2-7
CASSPGVTDTQYF,TRBV11-1,13,TRBJ2-3
CASSPASGNEKLFF,TRBV5-1,14,TRBJ1-4
CASSSGTGGLGYTF,TRBV10-1,14,TRBJ1-2
CASSKEGGGRQNTEAFF,TRBV21-1,17,TRBJ1-1
CASSRTTSGAYEQYF,TRBV7-2,15,TRBJ2-7
CASSSPTGGGTDTQYF,TRBV28,16,TRBJ2-3
CSVGQREAFF,TRBV29-1,10,TRBJ1-1
CSAREGRRAFF,TRBV20-1,11,TRBJ1-1
CASSLDASDAYEQYF,TRBV7-2,15,TRBJ2-7
CASETTGSSYNEQFF,TRBV5-1,15,TRBJ2-1
CASSRPRGYTGNTIYF,TRBV5-6,16,TRBJ1-3
CASSHPGGKSTEAFF,TRBV19,15,TRBJ1-1
CASSLAGASNQPQHF,TRBV28,15,TRBJ1-5
CASSQDYSSTGSDTQYF,TRBV14,17,TRBJ2-3
CASSPSEGVNTEAFF,TRBV6-1,15,TRBJ1-1
CASSLIQGASGELFF,TRBV5-1,15,TRBJ2-2
CASSARHGNTEAFF,TRBV19,14,TRBJ1-1
CAWRDREYNSPLHF,TRBV30,14,TRBJ1-6
CASRGAPNTGELFF,TRBV27,14,TRBJ2-2
CASSLGGQGWRETQYF,TRBV11-2,16,TRBJ2-5
CASSHNLGLGNTEAFF,TRBV28,16,TRBJ1-1
CASRGNHRSETQYF,TRBV6-5,14,TRBJ2-5
CASSVRTGTDYEQYF,TRBV6-1,15,TRBJ2-7
CASSPLGTGGLNTEAFF,TRBV18,17,TRBJ1-1
CASSYGVTSGNEQFF,TRBV6-6,15,TRBJ2-1
CASSMGQGLPQYF,TRBV19,13,TRBJ2-3
CSTAPQGGIQYF,TRBV29-1,12,TRBJ2-4
CASSRDRGDEQFF,TRBV7-3,13,TRBJ2-1
CASSLEGKGGYTF,TRBV7-3,13,TRBJ1-2
CASSPQEVAQFF,TRBV7-9,12,TRBJ2-1
CASSLLGDSGVYGYTF,TRBV5-1,16,TRBJ1-2
CASSGSTSGAYNEQFF,TRBV6-1,16,TRBJ2-1
CASSLGAGDVGTEAFF,TRBV5-6,16,TRBJ1-1
CAGKGQKNTEAFF,TRBV28,13,TRBJ1-1
CAIGLAGNEQFF,TRBV10-3,12,TRBJ2-1
CASKSGTSGWEEQFF,TRBV10-1,15,TRBJ2-1
CAWTNRGNTEAFF,TRBV30,13,TRBJ1-1
CASSIGGHSNQPQHF,TRBV19,15,TRBJ1-5
CASSLGRTGGSETQYF,TRBV7-8,16,TRBJ2-5
CASSPITSGGVRFF,TRBV2,14,TRBJ2-1
CASSPRTGGPGELFF,TRBV7-3,15,TRBJ2-2
CSGGAQYF,TRBV29-1,8,TRBJ2-3
CASSVDRNLYGYTF,TRBV5-1,14,TRBJ1-2
CASSSSTGSYEQYF,TRBV28,14,TRBJ2-7
CASSQVRGGRRYTF,TRBV4-1,14,TRBJ1-2
CASSQGLAGVGDTQYF,TRBV5-8,16,TRBJ2-3
CASSESDSPYGYTF,TRBV2,14,TRBJ1-2
CAISGLATGELFF,TRBV10-3,13,TRBJ2-2
CASRLGLRADQPQHF,TRBV5-1,15,TRBJ1-5
CASSPSAGMDTEAFF,TRBV4-1,15,TRBJ1-1